These 32 T cell receptor beta chains originate from one sample sequenced in a study of response to subunit inactivated influenza vaccine (dated 2018 in TCRdb). To prepare the library, RT-PCR was applied. This sample was sequenced with an Illumina HiSeq 2500. The raw public data were reprocessed by TCRdb itself: fastp quality trimming at Q25, MiXCR clonotype calling, in-frame beta chains only. CDR3 protein duplicates are merged, each entry listing the most common genes and DNA. A total of roughly 700,000 distinct CDR3 sequences appear in this sample, about a sixth of them only once. About 9.9% of the sample comes from the top ten. The material sequenced was PBMCs from blood, taken roughly 13 days after vaccination. These receptors were collected from a man aged 50 or older who received an inactivated influenza vaccine. Donor details come from another sample of the same person, matched by shared clones.

This clonotype was detected only a few times. The V call is TRBV30, the J call TRBJ2-1, with 11 bases that match TRBD1. The germline V gene has CDR1 GTSNPN and CDR2 SVGIG (reference sequence). V shed 8 bases, J shed 8 bases, and the junction held 5 bases outside the gene matches. This CDR3 is built from 12 residues. In nucleotides, the CDR3 is TGTGCCAGGGGACAGGGGGGGGATGAGCAGTTCTTC. It yields the protein CARGQGGDEQFF.

This clonotype was found many times. This chain links TRBV5-1 with TRBJ2-7, with 9 bases matching TRBD1. CDR3 length: 19 amino acids. V trimming: 0 bases; J trimming: 2 bases; junction bases outside the gene matches: 15. The V gene's germline CDR1 is SGHRS and CDR2 YFSETQ. The CDR3 nucleotides read TGCGCCAGCAGCTTGGGCGGTTTGTACGGGACAGGGAGGCCCTACGAGCAGTACTTC. The encoded protein is CASSLGGLYGTGRPYEQYF.

Only one count was recorded for this clonotype. The rearrangement joins TRBV6-1 to TRBJ2-7, with D tentatively TRBD2 (6 bases). Germline loops: CDR1 MNHNS, CDR2 SASEGT. CDR3 length: 13 amino acids. V was trimmed by 6 bases and J by 4 bases, leaving 13 bases between them. This CDR3 is CASSWDWDYEQYF. In DNA form, the CDR3 reads TGTGCCAGCAGCTGGGACTGGGATTACGAGCAGTACTTC.

This chain uses TRBV7-2 with TRBJ2-7, with 10 positions matching TRBD2. In germline, CDR1 is SGHTA, CDR2 FQGNSA. This CDR3 has 15 residues. The junction had 8 bases not matched to a gene; V was cut back by 5 bases and J by 4 bases. The CDR3 region has the DNA TGTGCCAGCAGCACCTCCGGGACTAGCGTTTACGAGCAGTACTTC. Amino acids: CASSTSGTSVYEQYF.

This clonotype was detected a few times. The V gene is TRBV27, the J gene TRBJ2-6; the D is unclear. The CDR3 runs to 16 residues. The V end was cut by 0 bases, the J end by 3 bases, with 9 bases between. CDR1 and CDR2 (germline): MNHEY, SMNVEV (reference sequence). The CDR3 region has the DNA TGTGCCAGCAGTTTATCAGGGTTTGTTGGGGCCAACGTCCTGACTTTC. Its protein product is CASSLSGFVGANVLTF.

The gene calls are TRBV6-5 and TRBJ2-1, with 8 bases matching TRBD2. The CDR3 is 18 residues long. Per germline, CDR1 MNHEY and CDR2 SVGAGI. V shed 0 bases, J shed 7 bases, and the junction held 14 bases outside the gene matches. The CDR3 region is CASSYSSLARGAVNEQFF. Written as DNA, the CDR3 is TGTGCCAGCAGTTACTCTTCTTTGGCGCGGGGGGCTGTAAATGAGCAGTTCTTC.

This clonotype was seen ten or more times. The junction and the germline gene differ at one end; a read error may be behind it. This chain uses TRBV4-2 with TRBJ2-3, with TRBD1 as a possible D gene (5 bases). The germline V gene encodes CDR1 LGHNA and CDR2 YNFKEQ. This CDR3 region has 12 residues. The CDR3 loop reads CASSQDRDTQYF. The CDR3 nucleotides are TGCGCCAGCAGCCAAGACAGAGATACGCAGTATTTT.

This clonotype occurred a few times. This sequence joins TRBV28 and TRBJ1-1; no definite D call. CDR3 length: 14 amino acids. Germline CDR1 reads MDHEN; CDR2 reads SYDVKM. V lost 3 bases, J lost 1 base, and 9 bases lay in between. The chain's CDR3 is CASSLVWENTEAFF. CDR3 in DNA: TGTGCCAGCAGTTTGGTCTGGGAGAACACTGAAGCTTTCTTT.

This clonotype has only a few counts. This chain uses TRBV7-9 with TRBJ2-7; possibly TRBD1 for D (6 bases). The ends were cut back, 1 base at V and 5 bases at J, with 12 bases in the middle. CDR3 length: 14 residues. The germline V gene encodes CDR1 SEHNR and CDR2 FQNEAQ (reference sequence). CDR3 residues: CASSLDRDMNEQYF. CDR3 coding DNA: TGTGCCAGCAGCTTAGACAGGGATATGAACGAGCAGTACTTC.

The V call is TRBV20-1, the J call TRBJ1-2; D call uncertain. This CDR3 has 12 residues. CDR1 DFQATT and CDR2 SNEGSKA come from the germline V gene (reference sequence). Trimming took 3 bases from V and 2 from J, leaving 7 bases between them. The CDR3 sequence: CSARLPNYGYTF. CDR3 sequence (DNA): TGCAGTGCTAGGTTGCCGAACTATGGCTACACCTTC.

The chain has TRBV7-8 and TRBJ2-3; the D gene is possibly TRBD2 (5 bases). Per the germline V gene, CDR1 is SGHVS and CDR2 is FQNEAQ. V lost 4 bases to trimming and J lost 2 bases, with 13 bases between them. The CDR3 sequence is 15 residues long. DNA for the CDR3: TGTGCCAGCAGCTCCGTCCGGACTTCCACAGATACGCAGTATTTT. Protein: CASSSVRTSTDTQYF.

The chain is built from TRBV12-3 or TRBV12-4 and TRBJ2-1; TRBD1 aligns across 7 bases. This CDR3 contains 15 residues. Losses at the gene ends were 2 bases for V and 7 bases for J; bases not matched to a gene: 8. CDR3 in DNA: TGTGCCAGCAGTTTATCGGACAGGCCTAGGAATGAGCAGTTCTTC. Translated, it gives CASSLSDRPRNEQFF.

The V and J genes are TRBV6-6 and TRBJ1-2; no clear D. V lost 7 bases, J lost 2 bases, and 11 bases lay in between. CDR1 is MNHNY and CDR2 is SVGAGI in the germline V gene (reference sequence). The CDR3 is 13 residues long. The CDR3 sequence: CASTLAKNYGYTF. In DNA form, the CDR3 reads TGTGCCAGCACTCTCGCTAAAAACTATGGCTACACCTTC.

This clonotype was found many times. The genes are TRBV12-3 or TRBV12-4 and TRBJ1-5; D remains ambiguous. This CDR3 has 12 amino acids. Between the trimmed V and J ends, which lost 3 bases and 5 bases, there was a span of 5 bases. The CDR3 spells CASSFGDQPQHF. CDR3 bases: TGTGCCAGCAGTTTTGGGGATCAGCCCCAGCATTTT.

The rearrangement uses TRBV7-8 and TRBJ2-2; D ambiguous. The germline CDR1 and CDR2 sequences are SGHVS and FQNEAQ. V was clipped by 5 bases and J by 2 bases, with 12 bases between them. The CDR3 extends over 15 amino acids. CDR3 amino acids: CASSRVPSNTGELFF. The CDR3, as DNA: TGTGCCAGCAGCCGGGTCCCCTCTAACACCGGGGAGCTGTTTTTT.

The chain recombines TRBV6-1 with TRBJ2-6; 8 nucleotides match TRBD1. There are 15 residues in the CDR3. J gave up 1 base and V 10 bases, and 6 bases lay outside the gene matches. The V gene's germline CDR1 is MNHNS and CDR2 SASEGT. Here the CDR3 reads CATGGVGSGANVLTF. In DNA form, the CDR3 reads TGTGCCACAGGGGGCGTAGGATCTGGGGCCAACGTCCTGACTTTC.

This clonotype was picked up a small number of times. The chain couples TRBV6-5 to TRBJ2-3, with TRBD2 identical over 7 bases. The CDR3 is 16 residues long. Trimming removed 0 bases from V and 1 base from J; junction bases left unmatched: 4. Germline V lookup: CDR1 MNHEY, CDR2 SVGAGI. Here the CDR3 reads CASSYSGGRRTDTQYF. As DNA, the CDR3 is TGTGCCAGCAGTTACTCGGGGGGGAGACGCACAGATACGCAGTATTTT.

The genes are TRBV28 and TRBJ1-5, with 10 positions matching TRBD1. The V and J ends lost 5 bases and 9 bases, in that order; junction bases with no gene match: 16. CDR1 and CDR2 from the germline V gene are MDHEN and SYDVKM. The CDR3 runs to 17 residues. CDR3 sequence (DNA): TGTGCCAGCAGTGGAGTCGGGACAGGGGACGGGGAGAGGCCCCAGCATTTT. It is translated as CASSGVGTGDGERPQHF.

The genes are TRBV4-1 and TRBJ1-2, with TRBD1 identical over 7 bases. The V gene end was trimmed by 2 bases and the J gene end by 4 bases; junction bases not matched to a gene: 10. The CDR3 is 16 amino acids. From germline, CDR1 is MGHRA and CDR2 YSYEKL. The CDR3 bases are TGCGCCAGCAGCCAACCCAGACAGGGAAGGACCTATGGCTACACCTTC. It is translated as CASSQPRQGRTYGYTF.

This clonotype was seen many times. The V gene is TRBV6-5, the J gene TRBJ2-3; D unresolved. V was shortened by 7 bases and J by 0 bases, with 8 bases between the two germline ends. The CDR3 consists of 13 residues. Germline V CDR1 and CDR2: MNHEY, SVGAGI. Here the CDR3 DNA reads TGTGCCAGCAATCGCGATAGCACAGATACGCAGTATTTT. This gives the protein CASNRDSTDTQYF.

The genes are TRBV4-2 and TRBJ1-6; 7 bases fit TRBD1. Germline trimming cut 1 base from V and 9 bases from J; bases unmatched to any gene: 3. This CDR3 region has 14 residues. CDR1 is LGHNA, CDR2 YNFKEQ, per germline. In nucleotides, the CDR3 is TGTGCCAGCAGCCAAGGTGACAGGGTTTCACCCCTCCACTTT. It specifies CASSQGDRVSPLHF.

Only a few counts were recorded for this clonotype. The chain carries TRBV5-1 and TRBJ2-7; D gene ambiguous. V was cut by 0 bases and J by 0 bases, with 7 bases left in between. Germline CDR1 SGHRS, CDR2 YFSETQ. The CDR3 totals 14 residues. CDR3 bases: TGCGCCAGCAGCTTGGCACTGACCTCCTACGAGCAGTACTTC. It is translated as CASSLALTSYEQYF. The whole variable domain, filled in from reference TRBV5-1 and TRBJ2-7, reads KAGVTQTPRYLIKTRGQQVTLSCSPISGHRSVSWYQQTPGQGLQFLFEYFSETQRNKGNFPGRFSGRQFSNSRSEMNVSTLELGDSALYLCASSLALTSYEQYFGPGTRLTVT.

The chain recombines TRBV4-3 with TRBJ2-6, with unresolved D. This CDR3 is built from 15 residues. Germline CDR1 and CDR2: LGHNA and YSLEER. V shed 2 bases and J shed 0 bases, with 5 bases lying between them. As DNA, the CDR3 is TGCGCCAGCAGCCAACTCCTCTCTGGGGCCAACGTCCTGACTTTC. Translation gives CASSQLLSGANVLTF.

The V and J genes are TRBV24-1 and TRBJ2-5, with 8 nucleotides matching TRBD2. The ends lost 1 base at V and 3 bases at J; junction bases unmatched: 3. This CDR3 has 15 residues. Looked up from germline, CDR1 is KGHDR and CDR2 is SFDVKD. CDR3 sequence (DNA): TGTGCCACCAGTGATTTAGCGGGAGTGGAAGAGACCCAGTACTTC. Translating it yields CATSDLAGVEETQYF.

This clonotype has a handful of counts. The chain links TRBV20-1 to TRBJ1-2; no firm D call. Trimming stripped 4 bases from V and 8 bases from J, with 8 bases between. The CDR3 spans 10 residues. The germline V gene has CDR1 DFQATT and CDR2 SNEGSKA (reference sequence). CDR3 nucleotide sequence: TGCAGTGCTAAAACCGGAGGCTACACCTTC. This gives the protein CSAKTGGYTF.

This rearrangement joins TRBV20-1 to TRBJ2-7; 10 positions match TRBD1. The CDR3 spans 13 residues. Germline V gene lookup returns CDR1 DFQATT and CDR2 SNEGSKA (reference sequence). V was pared by 5 bases and J by 5 bases, with 6 bases of the junction left unmatched. The CDR3 sequence is CSADRGRFNEQYF. The DNA for the CDR3 is TGCAGTGCTGACAGGGGGCGTTTTAACGAGCAGTACTTC.

V gene TRBV6-2 or TRBV6-3 combines with J gene TRBJ2-2; maybe TRBD1 (6 bases). Deletions cut 6 bases from V and 4 bases from J, with 15 bases between. Germline CDR1 MNHEY, CDR2 SVGEGT. This CDR3 is built from 15 residues. The CDR3 DNA follows: TGTGCCAGCAGCCCTGGGACAACGGTCACCGGGGAGCTGTTTTTT. It encodes CASSPGTTVTGELFF.

This clonotype showed up just a few times. The chain links TRBV28 to TRBJ1-2; D perhaps matches TRBD1 (5 bases). Germline-derived CDR1 and CDR2 are MDHEN and SYDVKM. V dropped 1 base and J dropped 4 bases, with 10 bases sitting between them. CDR3 length: 14 amino acids. DNA for the CDR3: TGTGCCAGCAGTTTATCGGCAGGGACCTATGGCTACACCTTC. Protein: CASSLSAGTYGYTF.

This clonotype has more than one count but fewer than ten. The chain joins TRBV6-2 or TRBV6-3 to TRBJ2-7; D call uncertain. Germline assignment: CDR1 MNHEY and CDR2 SVGEGT. The germline V and J ends were trimmed by 7 bases and 7 bases, with 17 bases remaining between them. This CDR3 has 13 residues. Here the CDR3 DNA reads TGTGCCAGCACCAACATGGCCTTTGGGGAGCAGTACTTC. It encodes CASTNMAFGEQYF.

This chain links TRBV2 with TRBJ1-6; weak D call: TRBD1 (6 bases). This CDR3 contains 15 residues. V lost 5 bases and J lost 9, with 17 bases in between. Germline V lookup: CDR1 SNHLY, CDR2 FYNNEI. CDR3 in DNA: TGTGCCAGCAGTTTAGAGGGGGGATCCCCTTCACCCCTCCACTTT. The encoded protein is CASSLEGGSPSPLHF.

The chain has TRBV10-3 and TRBJ1-3; possible D gene TRBD1, 5 bases. Germline CDR1 ENHRY, CDR2 SYGVKD. V lost 7 bases and J 4 bases, leaving 11 bases between the germline ends. The CDR3 consists of 13 residues. CDR3 residues: CAITWDGGNTIYF. In DNA form, the CDR3 reads TGTGCCATCACCTGGGACGGCGGAAACACCATATATTTT.

This chain uses TRBV28 with TRBJ2-7; a weak D match, TRBD2 (5 bases). Trimming shortened V by 3 bases and J by 6 bases, and 15 bases separated the two germline ends. Germline CDR1 is MDHEN and CDR2 is SYDVKM. There are 14 residues in the CDR3. CDR3 nucleotides: TGTGCCAGCAGTTTGGGCCTAGCTTCGACCGAGCAGTACTTC. Its protein is CASSLGLASTEQYF.